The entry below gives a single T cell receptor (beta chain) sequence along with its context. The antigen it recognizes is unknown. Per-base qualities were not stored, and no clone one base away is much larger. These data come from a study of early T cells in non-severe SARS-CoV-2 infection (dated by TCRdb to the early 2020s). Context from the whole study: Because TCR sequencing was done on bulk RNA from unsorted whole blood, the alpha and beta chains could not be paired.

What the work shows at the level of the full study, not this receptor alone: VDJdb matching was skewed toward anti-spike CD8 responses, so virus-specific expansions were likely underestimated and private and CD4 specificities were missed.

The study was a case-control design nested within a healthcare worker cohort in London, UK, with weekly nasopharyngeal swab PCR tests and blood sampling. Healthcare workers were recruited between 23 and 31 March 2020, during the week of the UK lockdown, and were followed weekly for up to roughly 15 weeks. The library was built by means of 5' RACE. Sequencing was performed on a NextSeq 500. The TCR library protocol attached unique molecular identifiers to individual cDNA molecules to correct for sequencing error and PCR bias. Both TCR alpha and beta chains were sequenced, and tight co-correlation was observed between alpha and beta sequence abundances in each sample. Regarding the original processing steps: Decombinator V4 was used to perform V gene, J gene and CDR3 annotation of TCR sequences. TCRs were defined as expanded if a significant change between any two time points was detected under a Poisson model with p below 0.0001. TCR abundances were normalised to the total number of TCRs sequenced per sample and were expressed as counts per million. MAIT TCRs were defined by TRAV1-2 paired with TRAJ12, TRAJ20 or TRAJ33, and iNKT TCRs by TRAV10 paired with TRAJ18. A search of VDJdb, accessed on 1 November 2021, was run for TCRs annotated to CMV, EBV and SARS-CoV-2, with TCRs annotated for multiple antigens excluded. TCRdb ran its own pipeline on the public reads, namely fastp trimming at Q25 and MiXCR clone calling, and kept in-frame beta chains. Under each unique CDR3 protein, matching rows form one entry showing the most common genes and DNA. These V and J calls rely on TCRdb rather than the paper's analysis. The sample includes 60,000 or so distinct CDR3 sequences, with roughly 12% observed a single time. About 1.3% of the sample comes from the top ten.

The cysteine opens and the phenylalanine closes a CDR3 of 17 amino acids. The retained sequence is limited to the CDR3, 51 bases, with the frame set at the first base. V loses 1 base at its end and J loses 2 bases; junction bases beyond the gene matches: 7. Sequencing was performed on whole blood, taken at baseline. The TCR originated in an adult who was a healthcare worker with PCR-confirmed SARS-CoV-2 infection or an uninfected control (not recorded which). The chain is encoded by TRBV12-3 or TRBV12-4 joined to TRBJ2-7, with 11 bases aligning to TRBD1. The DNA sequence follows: TGTGCCAGCAGTTTAGGGACAGGGGGCGACATGACCTACGAGCAGTACTTC. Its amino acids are CASSLGTGGDMTYEQYF.